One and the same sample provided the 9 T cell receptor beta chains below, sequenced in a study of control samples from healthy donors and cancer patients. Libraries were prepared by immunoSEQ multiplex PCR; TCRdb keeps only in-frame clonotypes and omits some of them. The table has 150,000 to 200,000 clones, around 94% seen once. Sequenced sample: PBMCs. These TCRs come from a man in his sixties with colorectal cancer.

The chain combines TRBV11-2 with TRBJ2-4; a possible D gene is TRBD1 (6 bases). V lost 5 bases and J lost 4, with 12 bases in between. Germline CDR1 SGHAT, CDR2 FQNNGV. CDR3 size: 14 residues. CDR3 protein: CASSPGQLKNIQYF. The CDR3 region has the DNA TGTGCCAGCAGCCCTGGACAGCTAAAAAACATTCAGTACTTC.

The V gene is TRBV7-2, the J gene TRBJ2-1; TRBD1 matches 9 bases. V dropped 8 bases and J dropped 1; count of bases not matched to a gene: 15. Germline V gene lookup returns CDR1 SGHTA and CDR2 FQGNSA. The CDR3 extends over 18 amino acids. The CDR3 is CASPSGTGTSFSYNEQFF. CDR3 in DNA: TGTGCCAGCCCTTCCGGGACAGGGACCTCCTTTTCCTACAATGAGCAGTTCTTC. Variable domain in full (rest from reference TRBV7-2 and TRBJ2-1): GAGVSQSPSNKVTEKGKDVELRCDPISGHTALYWYRQSLGQGLEFLIYFQGNSAPDKSGLPSDRFSAERTGGSVSTLTIQRTQQEDSAVYLCASPSGTGTSFSYNEQFFGPGTRLTVL.

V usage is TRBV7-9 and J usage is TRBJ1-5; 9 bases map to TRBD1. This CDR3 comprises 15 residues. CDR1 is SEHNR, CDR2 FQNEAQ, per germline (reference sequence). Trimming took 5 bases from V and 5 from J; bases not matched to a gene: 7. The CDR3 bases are TGTGCCAGCAGCCTATCCGGGACAGGGTATCAGCCCCAGCATTTT. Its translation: CASSLSGTGYQPQHF.

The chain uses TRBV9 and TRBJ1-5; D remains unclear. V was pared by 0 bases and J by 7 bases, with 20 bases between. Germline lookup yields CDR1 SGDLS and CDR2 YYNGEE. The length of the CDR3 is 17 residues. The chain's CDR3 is CASSVGPVASLGQPQHF. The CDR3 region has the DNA TGTGCCAGCAGCGTAGGGCCCGTGGCCTCCTTAGGGCAGCCCCAGCATTTT.

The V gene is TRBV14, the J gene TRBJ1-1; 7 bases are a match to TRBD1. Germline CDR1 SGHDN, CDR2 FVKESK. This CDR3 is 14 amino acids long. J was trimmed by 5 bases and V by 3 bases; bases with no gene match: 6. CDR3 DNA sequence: TGTGCCAGCAGCCACAAGACAGGGTGGACTGAAGCTTTCTTT. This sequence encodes CASSHKTGWTEAFF.

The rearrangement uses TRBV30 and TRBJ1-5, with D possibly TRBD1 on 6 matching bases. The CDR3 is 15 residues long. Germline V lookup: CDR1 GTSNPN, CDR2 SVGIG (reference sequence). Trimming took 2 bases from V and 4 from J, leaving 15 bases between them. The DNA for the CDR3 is TGTGCCTGGAGTCCGCCGGGGGCGGGGAATCAGCCCCAGCATTTT. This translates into CAWSPPGAGNQPQHF.

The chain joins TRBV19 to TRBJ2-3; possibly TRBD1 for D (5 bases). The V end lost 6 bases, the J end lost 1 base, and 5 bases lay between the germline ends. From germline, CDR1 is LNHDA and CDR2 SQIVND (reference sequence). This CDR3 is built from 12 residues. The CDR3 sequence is CASRQGTDTQYF. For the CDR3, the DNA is TGTGCCAGTAGACAGGGCACAGATACGCAGTATTTT.

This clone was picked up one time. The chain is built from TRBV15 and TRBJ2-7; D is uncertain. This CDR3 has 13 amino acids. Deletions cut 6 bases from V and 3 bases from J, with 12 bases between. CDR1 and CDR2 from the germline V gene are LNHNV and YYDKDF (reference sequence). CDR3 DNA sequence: TGTGCCACCAGAAAGACCGGCAGCTACGAGCAGTACTTC. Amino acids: CATRKTGSYEQYF.

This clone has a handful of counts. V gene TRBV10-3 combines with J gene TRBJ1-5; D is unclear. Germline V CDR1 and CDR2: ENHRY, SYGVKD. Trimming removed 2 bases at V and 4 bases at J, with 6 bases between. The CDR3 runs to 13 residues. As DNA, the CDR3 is TGTGCCATCAGTGAGGCGGAAAATCAGCCCCAGCATTTT. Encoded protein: CAISEAENQPQHF.